This TCR beta chain was profiled in a study of immune cell composition in non-small cell lung cancer. Overall study findings and caveats: Squamous lung tumours showed higher top 10 clone scores and clonality than adenocarcinomas. Adenocarcinomas with higher top tumour-associated clone frequency had more reactive TILs. Tumour-associated clones >0.5% occurred in under 40% of adenocarcinomas, roughly four fifths of squamous.

Template was genomic DNA from frozen, unsorted single-cell suspensions. Only in-frame clones appear in the TCRdb table, and some are missing; sequencing was by immunoSEQ multiplex PCR. The sample lists thousands of clones, over 70% occurring once. This CDR3 contains 11 residues. Germline CDR1 reads DFQATT; CDR2 reads SNEGSKA (reference sequence). On this clone: Its antigen is unidentified.

The origin of this receptor is a human donor with non-small cell lung cancer. The chain links TRBV20-1 to TRBJ1-1; D unclear. Sequencing input: lung tumor tissue. The CDR3 DNA reads TGCAGCATTCAGGAGAACACTGAAGCTTTCTTT. Encoded protein: CSIQENTEAFF.